This TCR beta chain was obtained from a study of cytomegalovirus exposure and HLA in healthy donors. V was trimmed by 3 bases and J by 2 bases, leaving 13 bases between them. CDR3 length: 15 amino acids. The germline V gene has CDR1 MDHEN and CDR2 SYDVKM. The PCR contained 60 Vbeta and 13 Jbeta primers. Profiled with immunoSEQ multiplex PCR; TCRdb holds only in-frame clones, not every one. This repertoire includes 38,000 or so clones. The sample comprised PBMCs. This TCR derives from a man between 35 and 55 years old in good health and CMV-seropositive. The chain joins TRBV28 to TRBJ1-1; weak D call: TRBD1 (5 bases). The CDR3 sequence: CASSLGGIGNTEAFF. CDR3 nucleotide sequence: TGTGCCAGCAGTTTGGGGGGGATAGGAAACACTGAAGCTTTCTTT.